One T cell receptor (beta chain) is described in this entry. The CDR3 sequence is 15 residues long. Unmatched junction bases numbered 8, after V lost 6 bases and J lost 5 bases. Germline CDR1 is MNHEY and CDR2 is SVGAGI. The sample comes from a study of cytomegalovirus exposure and HLA in healthy donors. PCR was performed using 60 Vbeta and 13 Jbeta primers. TCRdb keeps only in-frame clones here, not all; method: immunoSEQ multiplex PCR. Counted here are under 200,000 clones, around four fifths occurring once; the ten biggest clones make up around 1.3%. Sequencing was performed on PBMCs. The sequence was collected from a woman in her forties or fifties in good health and CMV-seronegative. This chain connects TRBV6-5 to TRBJ1-5; 9 bases agree with TRBD1. In nucleotides, the CDR3 is TGTGCCAGCAGAGAGTCGGACAGGGGTTATCAGCCCCAGCATTTT. It translates to CASRESDRGYQPQHF.